These 14 T cell receptor beta chains were sequenced from one sample in a study of T cell responses to AZD1222 COVID-19 vaccine. This table comes from immunoSEQ multiplex PCR, and its TCRdb copy is limited to in-frame clones, with some not included. This sample has fewer than 200,000 clones, with around 93% found just once. The sample here was peripheral blood, taken on day 0 of AZD1222 vaccination. Every receptor here comes from an adult in good health.

The chain has TRBV2 and TRBJ2-7; the D is unclear. This CDR3 has 13 amino acids. V shed 8 bases and J shed 3 bases, with 14 bases lying between them. In germline, CDR1 is SNHLY, CDR2 FYNNEI. CDR3 coding DNA: TGTGCCAGCTTTGACCAGATATTCTACGAGCAGTACTTC. It encodes CASFDQIFYEQYF.

This clone has only one observation. This chain uses TRBV28 with TRBJ2-1; D possibly corresponds to TRBD1 (5 bases). The CDR3 has 12 residues. Trimming removed 2 bases at V and 9 bases at J, with 8 bases between. In germline, CDR1 is MDHEN, CDR2 SYDVKM. The DNA for the CDR3 is TGTGCCAGCAGTTTAGGGGCGTTTGAGCAGTTCTTC. Residues: CASSLGAFEQFF. The variable domain in full, with the rest retrieved from reference TRBV28 and TRBJ2-1, is DVKVTQSSRYLVKRTGEKVFLECVQDMDHENMFWYRQDPGLGLRLIYFSYDVKMKEKGDIPEGYSVSREKKERFSLILESASTNQTSMYLCASSLGAFEQFFGPGTRLTVL.

The chain links TRBV11-3 to TRBJ2-2; 9 positions agree with TRBD2. CDR1 and CDR2 (germline): SGHNT, YENEEA. With 5 bases clipped from V and 1 base from J, the junction kept 8 bases outside the gene matches. This CDR3 spans 17 amino acids. CDR3 region: CASSQWVAGVNTGELFF. For the CDR3, the DNA is TGTGCCAGCAGCCAATGGGTAGCGGGAGTGAACACCGGGGAGCTGTTTTTT. Looking up the rest from reference TRBV11-3 and TRBJ2-2 gives the full variable domain: EAGVVQSPRYKIIEKKQPVAFWCNPISGHNTLYWYLQNLGQGPELLIRYENEEAVDDSQLPKDRFSAERLKGVDSTLKIQPAELGDSAVYLCASSQWVAGVNTGELFFGEGSRLTVL.

The chain joins TRBV9 to TRBJ1-2, with D possibly matching TRBD1 (5 bases). This CDR3 comprises 16 residues. V was cut by 1 base and J by 2 bases, with 15 bases left in between. The germline CDR1 and CDR2 sequences are SGDLS and YYNGEE. Here the CDR3 DNA reads TGTGCCAGCAGCGTAAAAGGGGACCCGACCAACTATGGCTACACCTTC. This encodes CASSVKGDPTNYGYTF.

The V gene is TRBV6-5, the J gene TRBJ2-5; D ambiguous. The CDR3 has 14 amino acids. The germline V and J ends were trimmed by 6 bases and 3 bases, with 14 bases remaining between them. Germline V lookup: CDR1 MNHEY, CDR2 SVGAGI. Here the CDR3 DNA reads TGTGCCAGCAGGCGGTGGCCCAATAAAGAGACCCAGTACTTC. It yields the protein CASRRWPNKETQYF.

The CDR3 spells CASSDLAGQETQYF. The DNA of the CDR3 is TGTGCCAGCAGTGACCTGGCGGGCCAAGAGACCCAGTACTTC. The rearrangement uses TRBV28 and TRBJ2-5, with D maybe TRBD2 (5 bases). Germline lookup yields CDR1 MDHEN and CDR2 SYDVKM. The length of the CDR3 is 14 residues. V gave up 5 bases and J gave up 1 base, with 11 bases separating them.

This chain joins TRBV15 and TRBJ1-5; 7 bases are shared with TRBD1. V was pared by 3 bases and J by 2 bases, with 4 bases of the junction left unmatched. This CDR3 comprises 15 residues. Germline V lookup: CDR1 LNHNV, CDR2 YYDKDF (reference sequence). The CDR3, as DNA: TGTGCCACCAGCAGTGGACAGGCCCGCAATCAGCCCCAGCATTTT. Its protein product is CATSSGQARNQPQHF.

This chain links TRBV30 with TRBJ1-1; the D is unclear. Trimming took 4 bases from V and 0 from J, leaving 15 bases between them. This CDR3 contains 15 residues. In germline, CDR1 is GTSNPN, CDR2 SVGIG (reference sequence). CDR3 in DNA: TGTGCCTGGACCCGCTTAAGCAGAATGAACACTGAAGCTTTCTTT. Its protein is CAWTRLSRMNTEAFF.

This clone was picked up one time. An end of the junction does not agree with germline; a read error may underlie this. This chain connects TRBV28 to TRBJ1-2, with D hard to call. CDR3 length: 10 residues. In germline, CDR1 is MDHEN, CDR2 SYDVKM. Written as DNA, the CDR3 is TGTGCCAGCAGTTTGATAGACGTGTCCTTC. It yields the protein CASSLIDVSF.

CDR3 bases: TGTGCCAGCAGTGAATCGAGGGGAGGAGAAAAACTGTTTTTT. Encoded protein: CASSESRGGEKLFF. The V gene is TRBV25-1, the J gene TRBJ1-4; a weak D match, TRBD1 (5 bases). Germline V lookup: CDR1 MGHDK, CDR2 SYGVNS. V was clipped by 1 base and J by 8 bases, with 11 bases between them. This CDR3 has 14 residues.

V and J are TRBV6-5 and TRBJ1-2, with D unresolved. This CDR3 spans 15 amino acids. Trimming removed 8 bases from V and 1 base from J, with 17 bases in between. Germline assignment: CDR1 MNHEY and CDR2 SVGAGI. The CDR3: CASSTRRGYNYGYTF. In nucleotides, the CDR3 is TGTGCCAGCTCGACCCGACGGGGATATAACTATGGCTACACCTTC.

The chain couples TRBV28 to TRBJ1-2; no firm D call. The germline gives CDR1 MDHEN, CDR2 SYDVKM. This CDR3 has 14 amino acids. Trimming removed 4 bases at V and 4 bases at J, with 13 bases between. CDR3: CASSWGPAGYGYTF. CDR3 coding DNA: TGTGCCAGCAGTTGGGGTCCCGCCGGCTATGGCTACACCTTC.

The V and J genes are TRBV28 and TRBJ1-1, with a tentative D call TRBD1 (6 bases). V lost 3 bases and J lost 11, with 13 bases in between. The length of the CDR3 is 12 residues. The germline V gene encodes CDR1 MDHEN and CDR2 SYDVKM. This CDR3 is CASSFPGRGAFF. CDR3 bases: TGTGCCAGCAGTTTTCCGGGCAGGGGCGCTTTCTTT.

The V call is TRBV15, the J call TRBJ1-2; 10 bases align to TRBD1. Germline V gene lookup returns CDR1 LNHNV and CDR2 YYDKDF (reference sequence). The trim removed 0 bases at V and 7 bases at J, leaving 8 bases unmatched. The CDR3 contains 16 residues. DNA for the CDR3: TGTGCCACCAGCAGAGATTATGACAGGGGGCTGTCTGGCTACACCTTC. It yields the protein CATSRDYDRGLSGYTF.